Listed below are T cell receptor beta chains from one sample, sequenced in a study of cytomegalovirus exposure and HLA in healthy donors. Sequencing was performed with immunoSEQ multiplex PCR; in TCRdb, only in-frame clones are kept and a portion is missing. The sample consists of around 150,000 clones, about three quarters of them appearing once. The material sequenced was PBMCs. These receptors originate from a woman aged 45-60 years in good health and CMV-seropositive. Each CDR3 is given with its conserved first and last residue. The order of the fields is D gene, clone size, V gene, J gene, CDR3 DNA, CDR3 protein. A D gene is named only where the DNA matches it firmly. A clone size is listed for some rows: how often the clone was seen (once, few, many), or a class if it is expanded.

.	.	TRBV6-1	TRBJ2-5	TGTGCCAGCAGTGAACACCAGCAAGAGACCCAGTACTTC	CASSEHQQETQYF
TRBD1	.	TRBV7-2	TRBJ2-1	TGTGCCAGCAGCTTAGGGGACAGCTCCTACAATGAGCAGTTCTTC	CASSLGDSSYNEQFF
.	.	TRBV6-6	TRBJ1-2	TGTGCCAGCAGTCCCCGACAGGATGGCTACACCTTC	CASSPRQDGYTF
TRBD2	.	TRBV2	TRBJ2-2	TGTGCCAGCAGGTCGGAACTAGCGGCCACCGGGGAGCTGTTTTTT	CASRSELAATGELFF
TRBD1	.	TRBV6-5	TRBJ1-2	TGTGCCAGCAGTTCCCCGGGGACAGCTAACTATGGCTACACCTTC	CASSSPGTANYGYTF
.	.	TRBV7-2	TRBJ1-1	TGTGCCAGCAGCTTACAGGGATGGGACACTGAAGCTTTCTTT	CASSLQGWDTEAFF
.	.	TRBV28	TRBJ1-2	TGTGCCAGCAGTCAAACTGGGGGCGGTGGGGTGCGTAGAGCTGGCTACACCTTC	CASSQTGGGGVRRAGYTF
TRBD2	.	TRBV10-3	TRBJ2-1	TGTGCCATCAGTGAGTCTCTAGCGGGGGACAATGAGCAGTTCTTC	CAISESLAGDNEQFF
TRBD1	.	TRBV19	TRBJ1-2	TGTGCCAGTATGTCGACAGGGGGCTCTTACTATGGCTACACCTTC	CASMSTGGSYYGYTF
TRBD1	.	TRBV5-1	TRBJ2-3	TGCGCCAGCAGTGCAAGGGGGCGAAAAAGCACAGATACGCAGTATTTT	CASSARGRKSTDTQYF
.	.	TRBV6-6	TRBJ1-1	TGTGCCAGCAGTTTACATGAGAACACTGAAGCTTTCTTT	CASSLHENTEAFF
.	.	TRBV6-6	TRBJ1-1	TGTGCCAGCAGTCCTAGGTCCTCCGGCACTGAAGCTTTCTTT	CASSPRSSGTEAFF
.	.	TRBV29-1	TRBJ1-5	TGCAGCGTCGGACAGAGTCTCAATCAGCCCCAGCATTTT	CSVGQSLNQPQHF
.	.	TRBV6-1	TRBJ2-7	TGTGCCAGCAGTGCACATCGGGACATGCACTACGAGCAGTACTTC	CASSAHRDMHYEQYF
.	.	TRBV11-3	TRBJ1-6	TGTGCCATTTCCCCGACAGGAGTTAATTCACCCCTCCACTTT	CAISPTGVNSPLHF
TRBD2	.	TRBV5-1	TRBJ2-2	TGCGCCAGCAGCTTGGACCCAGCGGGGACGAACACCGGGGAGCTGTTTTTT	CASSLDPAGTNTGELFF
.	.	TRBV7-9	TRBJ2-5	TGTGCCAGCAGCTTGGACACTTTGGAGCAGTACTTC	CASSLDTLEQYF
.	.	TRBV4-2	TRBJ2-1	TGTGCCAGCAGCCAAGACCCCACACGGGGCTCCTACAATGAGCAGTTCTTC	CASSQDPTRGSYNEQFF
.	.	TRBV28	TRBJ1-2	TGTGCCAGCAGTTTATTACAGGGTAATAATCTTGGCTACACCTTC	CASSLLQGNNLGYTF
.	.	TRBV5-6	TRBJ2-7	TGTGCCAGCAGCTTGGCCCTAGCTACAGGGCGATTGGAGCAGTACTTC	CASSLALATGRLEQYF
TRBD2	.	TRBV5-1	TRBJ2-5	TGCGCCAGCAGCTCCCCTGGCGGGGGTCCCGACTTC	CASSSPGGGPDF
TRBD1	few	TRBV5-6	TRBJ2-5	TGTGCCAGCAGCTCGGACAGGGGCCAAGAGACCCAGTACTTC	CASSSDRGQETQYF
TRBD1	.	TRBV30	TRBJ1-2	TGTGCCTGGAGTGGGGGGACAGGGGGGAAATACACCTTC	CAWSGGTGGKYTF
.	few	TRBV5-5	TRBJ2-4	TGTGCCAGCAGCCCCAGTCCGGGCAAAAACATTCAGTACTTC	CASSPSPGKNIQYF
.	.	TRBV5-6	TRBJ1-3	TGTGCCAGCAGCTGGAGGACAGCAGGAAACACCATATATTTT	CASSWRTAGNTIYF
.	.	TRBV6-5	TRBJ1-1	TGTGCCAGCAGCGAGAGGGGGGGGCTTGGGGCTGAAGCTTTCTTT	CASSERGGLGAEAFF
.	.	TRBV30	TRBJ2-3	TGTGCCTGGAGTGCTGGGGGGGCCCCAAATACGCAGTATTTT	CAWSAGGAPNTQYF
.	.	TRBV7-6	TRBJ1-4	TGTGCCAGCAGCCCCAGGACAGTTAATGAAAAACTGTTTTTT	CASSPRTVNEKLFF
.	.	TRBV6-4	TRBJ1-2	TGTGCCAGCAGTCCCCAACAGGGCTCCTATGGCTACACCTTC	CASSPQQGSYGYTF
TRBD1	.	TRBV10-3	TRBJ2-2	TGTGCCATCAGTGAGCCGGGGACAGTTCACACCGGGGAGCTGTTTTTT	CAISEPGTVHTGELFF
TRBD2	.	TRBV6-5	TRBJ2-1	TGTGCCAGCAGGGCTAGCGGGGTAAGGGCGCAGTTCTTC	CASRASGVRAQFF
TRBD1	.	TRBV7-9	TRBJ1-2	TGTGCCAGCAGCCCCGGGACAGTCTATGGCTACACCTTC	CASSPGTVYGYTF
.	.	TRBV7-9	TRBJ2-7	TGTGCCAGCAGCGCGGGACTCCCTCTCGGGCAGTACTTC	CASSAGLPLGQYF
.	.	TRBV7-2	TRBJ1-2	TGTGCCAGCAGCTTAGCCCTAGACTCCTATGGCTACACCTTC	CASSLALDSYGYTF
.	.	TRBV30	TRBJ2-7	TGTGCCTGGAGTGTACCAGGGCCCATAAGGTCGAAGCAGTACTTC	CAWSVPGPIRSKQYF
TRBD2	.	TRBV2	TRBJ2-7	TGTGCCAGCAACCAAGCGGGAGACCTCTACGAGCAGTACTTC	CASNQAGDLYEQYF
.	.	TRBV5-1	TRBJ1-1	TGCGCCAGCAGCTTGATCGGTAACACTGAAGCTTTCTTT	CASSLIGNTEAFF
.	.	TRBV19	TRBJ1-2	TGTGCCAGTACCCCCCTGGCAGGTCTCTTCTATGGCTACACCTTC	CASTPLAGLFYGYTF
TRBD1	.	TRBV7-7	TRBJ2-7	TGTGCTAGCAGCCCGGGACAGGGGGCGTACGAGCAGTACTTC	CASSPGQGAYEQYF
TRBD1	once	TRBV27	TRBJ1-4	TGTGCCAGCAGACCCTGGACAGGTCCTGAAAAACTGTTTTTT	CASRPWTGPEKLFF
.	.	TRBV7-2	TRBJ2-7	TGTGCCAGCAGCTCAGTGGGCAGTAGCTCCTACGAGCAGTACTTC	CASSSVGSSSYEQYF
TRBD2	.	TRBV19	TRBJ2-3	TGTGCCAGTAGTCCCCAGGGACTAGCGGGCACAGATACGCAGTATTTT	CASSPQGLAGTDTQYF
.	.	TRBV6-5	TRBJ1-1	TGTGCCAGCTTTAGAAGCTCCTTGAACACTGAAGCTTTCTTT	CASFRSSLNTEAFF
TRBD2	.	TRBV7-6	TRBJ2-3	TGTGCCAGCATCTCTAGTGGTAGCGGGAGTGCAGATACGCAGTATTTT	CASISSGSGSADTQYF
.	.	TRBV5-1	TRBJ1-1	TGCGCCAGCAGCGAACAGGGTTCGGAAGCTTTCTTT	CASSEQGSEAFF
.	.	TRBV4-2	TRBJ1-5	TGTGCCAGCAGCCAAGTAGGTGGGGGGTCAGATCAGCCCCAGCATTTT	CASSQVGGGSDQPQHF
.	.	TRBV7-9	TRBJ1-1	TGTGCCAGCAGCTTCCCACGTGGCGGGGGGGTAGAAGCTTTCTTT	CASSFPRGGGVEAFF
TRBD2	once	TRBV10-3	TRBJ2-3	TGTGCCTCCGGCGGGAGGGGGGGTAGCACAGATACGCAGTATTTT	CASGGRGGSTDTQYF
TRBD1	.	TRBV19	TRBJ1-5	TGTGCCAGCATGACAGGGGGCCATTATAGCAATCAGCCCCAGCATTTT	CASMTGGHYSNQPQHF
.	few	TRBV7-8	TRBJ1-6	TGTGCCAGTCCGACAGACCTTCGTTCCCTTTGGCGTTCACCCCTCCACTTT	CASPTDLRSLWRSPLHF
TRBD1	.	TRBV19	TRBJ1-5	TGTGCCAGTACCGGGACAGCTAGCAATCAGCCCCAGCATTTT	CASTGTASNQPQHF
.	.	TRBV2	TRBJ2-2	TGTGCCAGCAGAGCGACCGGGGAGCTGTTTTTT	CASRATGELFF